A single sample is the source of the 26 T cell receptor beta chains below, sequenced in a study of cytomegalovirus exposure and HLA in healthy donors. Primers included in the PCR were 60 Vbeta and 13 Jbeta primers. The assay was immunoSEQ multiplex PCR, and TCRdb's table has in-frame clones only and misses some. The repertoire has tens of thousands of clones, around 76% of them found once; the top ten carry 5.5%. Sequencing used PBMCs. All receptors derive from a male donor in good health and CMV-seropositive.

Worth noting for this clone: Other DNA sequences in this sample translate to the same CDR3. V usage is TRBV28 and J usage is TRBJ1-2; 11 nucleotides match TRBD1. The length of the CDR3 is 14 residues. J gave up 4 bases and V 4 bases, and 2 bases lay outside the gene matches. Per the germline V gene, CDR1 is MDHEN and CDR2 is SYDVKM. The DNA for the CDR3 is TGTGCCAGCAGTTCCGGGACAGGGGGCTATGGCTACACCTTC. It is translated as CASSSGTGGYGYTF.

The rearrangement links TRBV13 to TRBJ2-5; 13 bases are shared with TRBD2. The closer fit of TRBJ2-7 to the DNA end suggests the J call may be wrong. The CDR3 sequence is 16 residues long. CDR1 is PRHDT and CDR2 is FYEKMQ in the germline V gene (reference sequence). CDR3 region: CASSHRTSGSSYEQYF. CDR3 nucleotide sequence: TGTGCCAGCAGCCACCGGACTAGCGGGAGCTCCTACGAGCAGTACTTC.

CDR3 loop: CASSYFAGTYEQYF. The CDR3 region has the DNA TGTGCCAGCAGCTACTTTGCAGGTACCTACGAGCAGTACTTC. The genes are TRBV5-8 and TRBJ2-7; D unclear. The CDR3 sequence is 14 residues long. The germline V gene encodes CDR1 SGHTS and CDR2 YDEGEE. V gave up 3 bases and J gave up 2 bases, with 12 bases separating them.

The chain couples TRBV6-5 to TRBJ2-2, with D tentatively TRBD2 (5 bases). From germline, CDR1 is MNHEY and CDR2 SVGAGI. The V gene lost 2 bases and the J gene lost 4 bases, with 8 bases spanning the gap. The length of the CDR3 is 14 residues. The DNA for the CDR3 is TGTGCCAGCAGTTACCAGGCGGGCACCGGGGAGCTGTTTTTT. Encoded protein: CASSYQAGTGELFF.

This clone occurred a few times. The chain couples TRBV27 to TRBJ1-1, with D tentatively TRBD1 (6 bases). Germline V gene sequence: CDR1 MNHEY, CDR2 SMNVEV (reference sequence). CDR3 size: 11 residues. The germline V and J ends were trimmed by 6 bases and 7 bases, with 9 bases remaining between them. The CDR3 is CASRQGNEAFF. In DNA, the CDR3 is TGTGCCAGCAGACAGGGAAATGAAGCTTTCTTT.

The CDR3 DNA follows: TGCGCCAGCAGCTTGGCCTGGTTCGGAGGGAACACTGAAGCTTTCTTT. This encodes CASSLAWFGGNTEAFF. The chain has TRBV5-1 and TRBJ1-1; D not certain. The CDR3 sequence is 16 residues long. Germline V gene sequence: CDR1 SGHRS, CDR2 YFSETQ. Deletions cut 0 bases from V and 1 base from J, with 13 bases between. Based on the CDR3 plus reference TRBV5-1 and TRBJ1-1, the full variable domain is KAGVTQTPRYLIKTRGQQVTLSCSPISGHRSVSWYQQTPGQGLQFLFEYFSETQRNKGNFPGRFSGRQFSNSRSEMNVSTLELGDSALYLCASSLAWFGGNTEAFFGQGTRLTVV.

The rearrangement links TRBV9 to TRBJ1-1; 11 bases match TRBD1. Germline CDR1 SGDLS, CDR2 YYNGEE. The CDR3 is made up of 17 amino acids. V shed 0 bases and J 2 bases; nucleotides not matched to a gene: 6. The CDR3 spells CASSVGGGTGGNTEAFF. In DNA, the CDR3 is TGTGCCAGCAGCGTAGGCGGGGGGACAGGGGGAAACACTGAAGCTTTCTTT.

The chain's CDR3 is CASSVVFQGEAFF. DNA for the CDR3: TGTGCCAGCAGCGTTGTATTTCAGGGTGAAGCTTTCTTT. This rearrangement joins TRBV9 to TRBJ1-1; tentative D call: TRBD1 (5 bases). Germline V gene lookup returns CDR1 SGDLS and CDR2 YYNGEE. The length of the CDR3 is 13 residues. V was cut by 2 bases and J by 7 bases, with 12 bases left in between. Full variable domain (outside the CDR3, taken from reference TRBV9 and TRBJ1-1): DSGVTQTPKHLITATGQRVTLRCSPRSGDLSVYWYQQSLDQGLQFLIQYYNGEERAKGNILERFSAQQFPDLHSELNLSSLELGDSALYFCASSVVFQGEAFFGQGTRLTVV.

The chain joins TRBV11-2 to TRBJ2-3; TRBD2 aligns across 7 bases. Germline CDR1 is SGHAT and CDR2 is FQNNGV. There are 13 residues in the CDR3. Trimming removed 0 bases from V and 11 bases from J; junction bases left unmatched: 5. CDR3 bases: TGTGCCAGCAGCTTAGAGTCTAGCGGAATGCAGTATTTT. Translation gives CASSLESSGMQYF.

The chain links TRBV30 to TRBJ2-7; 7 bases line up with TRBD2. This CDR3 spans 13 amino acids. Trimming cost V 2 bases and J 9 bases; bases outside gene matches: 10. In germline, CDR1 is GTSNPN, CDR2 SVGIG (reference sequence). Here the CDR3 DNA reads TGTGCCTGGAGTAAGGCGGGACTATTTCGGCAGTACTTC. Its translation: CAWSKAGLFRQYF.

V gene TRBV29-1 combines with J gene TRBJ2-3; no definite D call. Germline lookup yields CDR1 SQVTM and CDR2 ANQGSEA. This CDR3 comprises 14 residues. Trimming took 4 bases from V and 0 from J, leaving 11 bases between them. This CDR3 reads CSVVLTLSTDTQYF. The CDR3 DNA reads TGCAGCGTTGTGCTAACCCTGAGCACAGATACGCAGTATTTT.

The chain couples TRBV7-9 to TRBJ2-2; D may be TRBD2 (5 bases). V lost 7 bases to trimming and J lost 3 bases, with 21 bases between them. Looked up from germline, CDR1 is SEHNR and CDR2 is FQNEAQ (reference sequence). The CDR3 runs to 17 residues. The chain's CDR3 is CASKQQSRGRYTGELFF. The CDR3 DNA follows: TGTGCCAGCAAGCAGCAAAGCAGAGGGCGGTACACCGGGGAGCTGTTTTTT.

The V gene is TRBV5-1, the J gene TRBJ2-3; 7 nucleotides align to TRBD1. The CDR3 is 16 amino acids. Losses at the gene ends were 0 bases for V and 2 bases for J; bases not matched to a gene: 6. The germline V gene encodes CDR1 SGHRS and CDR2 YFSETQ. The CDR3 region is CASSLVPGTATDTQYF. CDR3 sequence (DNA): TGCGCCAGCAGCTTGGTACCCGGGACAGCCACAGATACGCAGTATTTT. Looking up the rest from reference TRBV5-1 and TRBJ2-3 gives the full variable domain: KAGVTQTPRYLIKTRGQQVTLSCSPISGHRSVSWYQQTPGQGLQFLFEYFSETQRNKGNFPGRFSGRQFSNSRSEMNVSTLELGDSALYLCASSLVPGTATDTQYFGPGTRLTVL.

This rearrangement joins TRBV15 to TRBJ1-2, with 11 bases identical to TRBD1. Germline CDR1 is LNHNV and CDR2 is YYDKDF (reference sequence). Trimming cost V 2 bases and J 6 bases; bases outside gene matches: 17. The CDR3 contains 19 residues. CDR3 region: CATSRPILRTGGERDGYTF. In DNA, the CDR3 is TGTGCCACCAGCAGACCGATTCTCCGGACAGGGGGCGAGCGGGATGGCTACACCTTC.

The rearrangement uses TRBV6-1 and TRBJ2-3, with D unclear. CDR1 and CDR2 (germline): MNHNS, SASEGT. The CDR3 covers 16 residues. Trimming stripped 3 bases from V and 4 bases from J, with 17 bases between. In nucleotides, the CDR3 is TGTGCCAGCAGTGAGTTCGGGTCCCTAGTGGCAGATACGCAGTATTTT. Translated, it gives CASSEFGSLVADTQYF.

On this clone itself: Other DNA sequences from this sample encode an identical CDR3 as well. V gene TRBV5-6 combines with J gene TRBJ2-7; possible D gene TRBD2, 6 bases. This CDR3 comprises 12 residues. Germline V gene lookup returns CDR1 SGHDT and CDR2 YYEEEE. Trimming took off 3 bases at V and 7 bases at J, with 11 bases between the two ends. The CDR3, as DNA: TGTGCCAGCAGCTGGGACTCCAGGGAGCAGTACTTC. Translated: CASSWDSREQYF.

The chain is built from TRBV6-1 and TRBJ1-1; D unresolved. The CDR3 covers 12 residues. Trimming took off 8 bases at V and 1 base at J, with 8 bases between the two ends. Germline V lookup: CDR1 MNHNS, CDR2 SASEGT. In DNA, the CDR3 is TGTGCCAGCGGGAGAAAGAACACTGAAGCTTTCTTT. Translation gives CASGRKNTEAFF.

The chain recombines TRBV5-1 with TRBJ1-6; the D gene is possibly TRBD1 (6 bases). Per the germline V gene, CDR1 is SGHRS and CDR2 is YFSETQ. The CDR3 has 15 residues. Between the trimmed V and J ends, which lost 0 bases and 9 bases, there was a span of 13 bases. The CDR3 region is CASSLGGLDRSPLHF. CDR3 bases: TGCGCCAGCAGCTTGGGGGGGCTGGACCGTTCACCCCTCCACTTT.

The chain couples TRBV18 to TRBJ1-3; D remains ambiguous. V dropped 3 bases and J dropped 3 bases, with 12 bases sitting between them. Germline assignment: CDR1 KGHSH and CDR2 LQKENI. The CDR3 contains 15 residues. CDR3 region: CASSPWFTHGNTIYF. In nucleotides, the CDR3 is TGTGCCAGCTCACCCTGGTTTACTCATGGAAACACCATATATTTT.

The rearrangement joins TRBV9 to TRBJ1-1, with D possibly matching TRBD1 (6 bases). Per the germline V gene, CDR1 is SGDLS and CDR2 is YYNGEE. V lost 4 bases and J lost 4, with 14 bases in between. This CDR3 has 14 residues. The CDR3 DNA sequence: TGTGCCAGCAGCCCCGCAGGCAGGGGCACTGAAGCTTTCTTT. Translated, it gives CASSPAGRGTEAFF. Variable domain in full (rest from reference TRBV9 and TRBJ1-1): DSGVTQTPKHLITATGQRVTLRCSPRSGDLSVYWYQQSLDQGLQFLIQYYNGEERAKGNILERFSAQQFPDLHSELNLSSLELGDSALYFCASSPAGRGTEAFFGQGTRLTVV.

The CDR3 coding sequence is TGTGCCACCCGGGACAACTCCTACGAGCAGTACTTC. Translation: CATRDNSYEQYF. V gene TRBV2 combines with J gene TRBJ2-7; maybe TRBD1 (6 bases). The V gene's germline CDR1 is SNHLY and CDR2 FYNNEI. V lost 10 bases and J lost 0, with 10 bases in between. CDR3 size: 12 residues.

Written as DNA, the CDR3 is TGCGCCAGCAGCTTACAGGGCGCACAAGAGACCCAGTACTTC. The encoded protein is CASSLQGAQETQYF. This chain connects TRBV5-1 to TRBJ2-5, with D possibly TRBD1 on 6 matching bases. The germline gives CDR1 SGHRS, CDR2 YFSETQ. V lost 2 bases and J lost 2, with 10 bases in between. The length of the CDR3 is 14 residues.

The chain uses TRBV4-3 and TRBJ2-3, with 14 positions matching TRBD2. CDR3 length: 20 amino acids. V was clipped by 2 bases and J by 4 bases; unmatched bases: 14. Germline CDR1 is LGHNA and CDR2 is YSLEER. The CDR3 region has the DNA TGCGCCAGCAGCCAAAGCCGACTAGCGGGGGGGTTACGTTCCCCAGATACGCAGTATTTT. Translating it yields CASSQSRLAGGLRSPDTQYF.

The chain is built from TRBV9 and TRBJ2-7; D may be TRBD2 (6 bases). V lost 0 bases, J lost 0 bases, and 7 bases lay in between. This CDR3 contains 14 residues. Germline assignment: CDR1 SGDLS and CDR2 YYNGEE. The CDR3 DNA follows: TGTGCCAGCAGCGTAGGGGGGGTCTCCTACGAGCAGTACTTC. As protein: CASSVGGVSYEQYF.

This chain joins TRBV12-2 and TRBJ2-7; the table's D call of TRBD1 was not tested on the DNA. TRBV12-2 is labeled a pseudogene. The CDR3 is made up of 16 amino acids. The CDR3 here is CASRLGPGQGMSKQYF. The CDR3 DNA is TGTGCAAGTCGCTTAGGACCGGGACAGGGAATGAGTAAGCAGTACTTC.

V gene TRBV11-1 combines with J gene TRBJ1-5; tentative D call: TRBD1 (6 bases). The V gene lost 2 bases and the J gene lost 6 bases, with 11 bases spanning the gap. Looked up from germline, CDR1 is SGHAT and CDR2 is FQDESV (reference sequence). This CDR3 has 14 residues. The CDR3 loop is CASSLTAGVQPQHF. CDR3 DNA: TGTGCCAGCAGCTTAACAGCAGGGGTTCAGCCCCAGCATTTT.